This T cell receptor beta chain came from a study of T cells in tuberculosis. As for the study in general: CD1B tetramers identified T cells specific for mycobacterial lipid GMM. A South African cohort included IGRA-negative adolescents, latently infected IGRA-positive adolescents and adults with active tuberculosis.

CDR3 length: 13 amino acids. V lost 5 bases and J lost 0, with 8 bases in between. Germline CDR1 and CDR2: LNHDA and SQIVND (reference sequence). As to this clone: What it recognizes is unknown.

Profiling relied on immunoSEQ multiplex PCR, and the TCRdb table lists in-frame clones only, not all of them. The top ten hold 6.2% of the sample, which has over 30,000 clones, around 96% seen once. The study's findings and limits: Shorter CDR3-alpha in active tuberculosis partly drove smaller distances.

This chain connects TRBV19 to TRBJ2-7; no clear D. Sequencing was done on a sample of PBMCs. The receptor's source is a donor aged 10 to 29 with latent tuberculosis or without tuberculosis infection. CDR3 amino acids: CASSWSSSYEQYF. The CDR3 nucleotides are TGTGCCAGTAGTTGGTCCAGCTCCTACGAGCAGTACTTC.